The rows below give T cell receptor beta chains drawn from one sample of a study of shared clonotypes between healthy human individuals. Profiling relied on immunoSEQ multiplex PCR, and the TCRdb table lists in-frame clones only, not all of them. The sample includes over a million clones, about 96% of them seen just once. The material sequenced was naive CD4+ T cells sorted from blood. These TCRs come from a man aged 30 to 45 in good health. Both conserved end residues are part of each CDR3. D genes are given only for firm matches. Not every row has a clone size; where given, it reads once, few, many or a size class.

D	V	size	J	CDR3	DNA
TRBD2	TRBV7-9	-	TRBJ2-3	CASSLAGGPADTQYF	TGTGCCAGCAGTCTAGCGGGAGGGCCCGCAGATACGCAGTATTTT
-	TRBV28	-	TRBJ1-2	CASSFPKYGYTF	TGTGCCAGCAGTTTTCCGAAGTATGGCTACACCTTC
TRBD1	TRBV4-3	-	TRBJ1-2	CASSQGDRGDYGYTF	TGCGCCAGCAGCCAAGGGGACAGGGGAGACTATGGCTACACCTTC
-	TRBV18	-	TRBJ2-7	CASSPPLVPIPYEQYF	TGTGCCAGCTCACCACCCCTCGTGCCTATTCCCTACGAGCAGTACTTC
TRBD2	TRBV19	-	TRBJ2-7	CASSIRASGTQGGTYEQYF	TGTGCCAGTAGTATAAGGGCTAGCGGGACTCAAGGCGGTACCTACGAGCAGTACTTC
-	TRBV5-1	-	TRBJ2-5	CASSLVREQETQYF	TGCGCCAGCAGCTTGGTCAGGGAGCAAGAGACCCAGTACTTC
-	TRBV7-8	-	TRBJ2-1	CASSLLRNEQFF	TGTGCCAGCAGCTTACTGAGGAATGAGCAGTTCTTC
-	TRBV5-1	-	TRBJ1-1	CASSLDSLGVEAFF	TGCGCCAGCAGCTTGGATTCTTTGGGAGTTGAAGCTTTCTTT
-	TRBV2	-	TRBJ2-1	CASGEAAFIEQFF	TGTGCCAGTGGGGAGGCGGCCTTCATCGAGCAGTTCTTC
-	TRBV10-1	few	TRBJ2-7	CASSVKREGEQYF	TGCGCCAGCAGTGTCAAGCGCGAAGGCGAGCAGTACTTC
-	TRBV27	-	TRBJ2-7	CASSLRGSRSYGQYF	TGTGCCAGCAGTTTACGGGGGAGTAGATCTTATGGGCAGTACTTC
TRBD2	TRBV7-9	-	TRBJ2-3	CASSSLSGRVRGQYF	TGTGCCAGCAGCTCTCTAAGCGGGAGGGTCCGGGGGCAGTATTTT
-	TRBV7-2	-	TRBJ1-3	CASSRSPQGNTNTIYF	TGTGCCAGCAGTCGCAGTCCACAGGGAAATACGAACACCATATATTTT
-	TRBV10-3	-	TRBJ2-5	CAISESAGGETQYF	TGTGCCATCAGTGAGTCAGCAGGTGGCGAGACCCAGTACTTC
TRBD1	TRBV27	-	TRBJ2-7	CASTPGTGPYEQYF	TGTGCCAGCACCCCGGGGACAGGGCCCTACGAGCAGTACTTC
-	TRBV19	-	TRBJ2-1	CATTLTWVGSYNEQFF	TGTGCCACCACCTTGACATGGGTGGGCTCCTACAATGAGCAGTTCTTC
-	TRBV6-6	-	TRBJ1-2	CASSYSKGPTGYGYTF	TGTGCCAGCAGTTACTCGAAGGGGCCGACGGGATATGGCTACACCTTC
-	TRBV28	-	TRBJ2-1	CASSQGSPSYNEQFF	TGTGCCAGCAGCCAGGGGTCACCCTCCTACAATGAGCAGTTCTTC
TRBD1	TRBV11-2	once	TRBJ2-7	CASSGFRDSYEQYF	TGTGCCAGCAGCGGTTTCCGGGACAGCTACGAGCAGTACTTC
TRBD1	TRBV11-2	-	TRBJ1-2	CASSPGTGTDYGYTF	TGTGCCAGCAGCCCCGGGACAGGTACTGACTATGGCTACACCTTC
-	TRBV10-3	-	TRBJ2-2	CAISAAGRNTGELFF	TGTGCCATCAGTGCGGCGGGGAGAAACACCGGGGAGCTGTTTTTT
TRBD1	TRBV18	few	TRBJ1-3	CASSPGQGNTIYF	TGTGCCAGCTCACCGGGACAGGGGAACACCATATATTTT
TRBD1	TRBV5-4	-	TRBJ1-2	CASSLGTGLYGYTF	TGTGCCAGCAGCTTGGGGACAGGGCTCTATGGCTACACCTTC
TRBD2	TRBV7-9	-	TRBJ2-1	CASSLAVGTSGLYNEQFF	TGTGCCAGCAGCTTAGCGGTTGGGACTAGCGGGCTCTACAATGAGCAGTTCTTC
TRBD1	TRBV28	-	TRBJ1-5	CASSLRHRGWGNQPQHF	TGTGCCAGCAGTTTAAGGCACAGGGGATGGGGCAATCAGCCCCAGCATTTT
-	TRBV5-1	-	TRBJ1-3	CASSLADGGSGNTIYF	TGCGCCAGCAGCTTGGCCGACGGAGGCTCTGGAAACACCATATATTTT
-	TRBV28	-	TRBJ1-2	CASSFSIPRGYTF	TGTGCCAGCAGTTTTTCTATTCCGAGGGGCTACACCTTC
-	TRBV19	-	TRBJ1-5	CASSLQDRSGQPQHF	TGTGCCAGTAGTCTGCAGGACAGATCGGGTCAGCCCCAGCATTTT